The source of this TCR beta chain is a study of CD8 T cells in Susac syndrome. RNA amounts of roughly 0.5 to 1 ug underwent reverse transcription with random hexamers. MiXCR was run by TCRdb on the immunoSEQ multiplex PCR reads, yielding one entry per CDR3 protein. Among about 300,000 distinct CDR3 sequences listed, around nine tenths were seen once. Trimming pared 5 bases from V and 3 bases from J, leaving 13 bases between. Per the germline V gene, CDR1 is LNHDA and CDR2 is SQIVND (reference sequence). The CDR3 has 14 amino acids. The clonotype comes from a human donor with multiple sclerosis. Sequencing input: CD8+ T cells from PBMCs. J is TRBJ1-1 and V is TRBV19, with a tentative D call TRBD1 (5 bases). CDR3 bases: TGTGCCAGTAGTCTGGGACTCACGGACACTGAAGCTTTCTTT. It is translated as CASSLGLTDTEAFF.